The 18 T cell receptor beta chains presented below share a single source sample, sequenced in a study of OX40 agonist ivuxolimab in advanced cancers. Method: immunoSEQ multiplex PCR; TCRdb's copy keeps in-frame clones and lacks some. The table includes tens of thousands of clones, 90% to 95% detected once. Sequences were derived from CD4+ or CD8+ T cells sorted from blood, sampled in a trial of the OX40 agonist ivuxolimab. Receptor source: an adult with an advanced solid tumor such as melanoma, head and neck, liver or kidney cancer.

V and J are TRBV2 and TRBJ2-5; D is unresolved. There are 10 residues in the CDR3. In germline, CDR1 is SNHLY, CDR2 FYNNEI. V was cut by 1 base and J by 9 bases, with 3 bases left in between. The CDR3 bases are TGTGCCAGCAGTGAAGGGGCCCAGTACTTC. Translation: CASSEGAQYF.

The chain has TRBV15 and TRBJ1-3; D is ambiguous. The germline CDR1 and CDR2 sequences are LNHNV and YYDKDF (reference sequence). The CDR3 has 13 amino acids. V lost 4 bases to trimming and J lost 0 bases, with 4 bases between them. CDR3 nucleotide sequence: TGTGCCACCAGCATGGACTCTGGAAACACCATATATTTT. Its protein is CATSMDSGNTIYF.

The rearrangement uses TRBV21-1 and TRBJ1-1. TRBV21-1 has pseudogene status. The CDR3 consists of 15 residues. CDR3 amino acids: CASSKFQGVNTEAFF. CDR3 sequence (DNA): TGTGCCAGCAGCAAATTCCAGGGAGTGAACACTGAAGCTTTCTTT.

As for this clone: At one end, the junction sequence differs from germline, possibly due to a read error. The J gene is TRBJ2-7, the V gene TRBV11-2, with 10 bases matching TRBD1. CDR3 size: 14 residues. Looked up from germline, CDR1 is SGHAT and CDR2 is FQNNGV. Here the CDR3 DNA reads TGTGCCAGCAGTTTAGACAGGGGGCCCTACGAGCAGTACTTC. This gives the protein CASSLDRGPYEQYF.

This chain uses TRBV6-5 with TRBJ1-1; D is undetermined. The V and J ends lost 4 bases and 4 bases respectively, with 13 bases between them. Germline CDR1 is MNHEY and CDR2 is SVGAGI. There are 14 residues in the CDR3. CDR3 coding DNA: TGTGCCAGCAGTTTATCTGCGGGGTCCACTGAAGCTTTCTTT. Its protein product is CASSLSAGSTEAFF.

This rearrangement joins TRBV6-5 to TRBJ2-3; 10 positions match TRBD2. The CDR3 sequence is 15 residues long. Germline CDR1 reads MNHEY; CDR2 reads SVGAGI. J lost 4 bases, V lost 4 bases, and 5 bases had no gene match. The CDR3 reads CASSLSGRAADTQYF. In DNA form, the CDR3 reads TGTGCCAGCAGTTTAAGCGGGAGGGCCGCAGATACGCAGTATTTT.

With regard to this clone: This sample includes further DNA sequences coding for the same CDR3. This sequence joins TRBV28 and TRBJ1-2; 7 positions match TRBD1. The V and J ends lost 5 bases and 4 bases, in that order; junction bases with no gene match: 4. The CDR3 contains 13 residues. Germline V lookup: CDR1 MDHEN, CDR2 SYDVKM. CDR3 sequence (DNA): TGTGCCAGCAGTCTGACAGGGCCCTATGGCTACACCTTC. Translation: CASSLTGPYGYTF.

The CDR3 is CSAKSLRELFF. CDR3 sequence (DNA): TGCAGTGCTAAATCTCTGAGGGAGCTGTTTTTT. This rearrangement joins TRBV20-1 to TRBJ2-2; D is ambiguous. CDR3 length: 11 amino acids. Trimming stripped 4 bases from V and 9 bases from J, with 9 bases between. Germline assignment: CDR1 DFQATT and CDR2 SNEGSKA (reference sequence).

In its sample, this clone was seen a few times. The V gene is TRBV9, the J gene TRBJ2-2; TRBD1 or TRBD2 may be the D gene (7 bases each). There are 14 residues in the CDR3. V was trimmed by 3 bases and J by 5 bases, leaving 11 bases between them. Germline V lookup: CDR1 SGDLS, CDR2 YYNGEE. CDR3 nucleotide sequence: TGTGCCAGCAGCGCCAGGGGGGGAACCGGGGAGCTGTTTTTT. This sequence encodes CASSARGGTGELFF.

V is TRBV5-1 and J is TRBJ2-2; 8 bases map to TRBD1. This CDR3 has 14 amino acids. CDR1 and CDR2 (germline): SGHRS, YFSETQ. V was clipped by 2 bases and J by 7 bases; unmatched bases: 4. Here the CDR3 DNA reads TGCGCCAGCAGCTTTCAGGGGGCGGACGGGGAGCTGTTTTTT. It yields the protein CASSFQGADGELFF.

This chain connects TRBV19 to TRBJ1-5, with a tentative D call TRBD1 (5 bases). This CDR3 is 15 amino acids long. The germline V gene has CDR1 LNHDA and CDR2 SQIVND (reference sequence). V was pared by 2 bases and J by 6 bases, with 14 bases between. CDR3 amino acids: CASSILEGVGQPQHF. The CDR3 nucleotides read TGTGCCAGTAGTATACTTGAAGGGGTCGGTCAGCCCCAGCATTTT.

The chain joins TRBV10-2 to TRBJ2-7, with a tentative D call TRBD2 (6 bases). Germline V CDR1 and CDR2: WSHSY, SAAADI. V lost 3 bases to trimming and J lost 0 bases, with 12 bases between them. The CDR3 extends over 15 amino acids. CDR3 protein: CASSDGGRDSYEQYF. The CDR3 DNA is TGCGCCAGCAGTGATGGAGGGCGAGACTCCTACGAGCAGTACTTC.

The chain uses TRBV18 and TRBJ1-2, with 7 nucleotides matching TRBD1. The CDR3 consists of 13 residues. CDR1 is KGHSH, CDR2 LQKENI, per germline. V was clipped by 6 bases and J by 7 bases; unmatched bases: 8. The CDR3: CASSTGGGFGYTF. DNA for the CDR3: TGTGCCAGCTCCACGGGAGGGGGCTTTGGCTACACCTTC.

The V and J genes are TRBV5-1 and TRBJ2-1; 9 bases align to TRBD2. V was pared by 4 bases and J by 5 bases, with 4 bases of the junction left unmatched. CDR3 length: 14 residues. CDR1 is SGHRS, CDR2 YFSETQ, per germline. The CDR3 DNA follows: TGCGCCAGCAGCGCGGGAGGGCCCAACAATGAGCAGTTCTTC. This sequence encodes CASSAGGPNNEQFF.

CDR3 DNA sequence: TGTGCCAGCTCACAAGGACAGGGGACCTACAATGAGCAGTTCTTC. Translating gives CASSQGQGTYNEQFF. This chain joins TRBV18 and TRBJ2-1; 9 bases map to TRBD1. V dropped 4 bases and J dropped 2; count of bases not matched to a gene: 3. Germline CDR1 reads KGHSH; CDR2 reads LQKENI. There are 15 residues in the CDR3. The complete variable domain, with remaining parts taken from reference TRBV18 and TRBJ2-1, reads NAGVMQNPRHLVRRRGQEARLRCSPMKGHSHVYWYRQLPEEGLKFMVYLQKENIIDESGMPKERFSAEFPKEGPSILRIQQVVRGDSAAYFCASSQGQGTYNEQFFGPGTRLTVL.

The J gene is TRBJ2-1, the V gene TRBV5-1, with 8 bases lining up with TRBD1. The germline gives CDR1 SGHRS, CDR2 YFSETQ. The CDR3 length is 14 residues. Trimming took 4 bases from V and 9 from J; bases not matched to a gene: 9. DNA of the CDR3: TGCGCCAGCAGCCTGACGGGACAGGTCGCTGAGCAGTTCTTC. Protein product: CASSLTGQVAEQFF.

The rearrangement joins TRBV5-1 to TRBJ2-7, with D unresolved. The CDR3 length is 12 residues. Trimming stripped 4 bases from V and 6 bases from J, with 11 bases between. Per the germline V gene, CDR1 is SGHRS and CDR2 is YFSETQ. This chain's CDR3 is CASSTWTGEQYF. CDR3 coding DNA: TGCGCCAGCAGCACGTGGACGGGCGAGCAGTACTTC.

The sample holds a few counts of this clone. The gene calls are TRBV21-1 and TRBJ2-1; the D call of TRBD1 is as the table states it, not checked on the DNA. TRBV21-1 is deemed a pseudogene. The CDR3 sequence is 17 residues long. In DNA form, the CDR3 reads TGTGCCAGCAGCAAGGGGCCCGGGACAGGGGGACCCAATGAGCAGTTCTTC. Protein: CASSKGPGTGGPNEQFF.